One T cell receptor (beta chain) is described in this entry. The antigen remains unidentified. Each donor was a healthy Caucasian individual from Russia, aged roughly 6 to 90. The V gene's germline CDR1 is MDHEN and CDR2 SYDVKM. J gave up 6 bases and V 4 bases, and 7 bases lay outside the gene matches. The CDR3 length is 15 residues. The data were taken from a study of blood T cells in healthy people across ages. For the second PCR, which ran for about 7 to 11 cycles, a sample-barcoded 5' primer and a J-beta primer mix were used. One entry per CDR3 protein results from TCRdb running MiXCR on the 5' RACE reads. Of about 930,000 distinct CDR3 sequences in the sample, 25% to 35% are singletons; the top ten hold more than 8.5%. Study-level findings and limits: Because donor CMV status was unknown, expanded clonotype changes were possibly confounded.

These data were also filed under a second study, of T cells of mothers and their children. This second study says: No clones detected were persistent microchimeric T cell clones.

The sequence was collected from a woman between 40 and 50 years old in good health. Source material: blood. The rearrangement links TRBV28 to TRBJ2-2; the match to TRBD1 covers 8 bases. The CDR3 DNA sequence: TGTGCCAGCAGTTCACCTACAGGGGGGTCCGGGGAGCTGTTTTTT. Translated, it gives CASSSPTGGSGELFF.